These 24 T cell receptor delta chains originate from one sample sequenced in a study of gamma-delta T cells after stem cell transplantation. TCRdb re-processed the RT-PCR reads using CATT. The sample contains approximately 630 delta-chain clones, 8.1% of which appear only once. The sequenced material came from gamma-delta T cells. All receptors come from a human donor. It is not recorded whose cells these are; they may come from a transplant donor.

This clone was seen a few times. TCRdb pairs this DNA with a much larger clone's protein that differs at residue 5, likely a read error; the protein shown was translated from the DNA. The chain combines TRDV2 with TRDJ1, with 10 bases aligning to TRDD3. This CDR3 has 17 amino acids. Germline V gene data show CDR1 as GEAIGNYY and CDR2 as EKD. Trimming cost V 3 bases and J 0 bases; bases outside gene matches: 9. This CDR3 reads CACDALLGDQYTDKLIF. The CDR3, as DNA: TGTGCCTGTGACGCCTTACTGGGGGATCAGTACACCGATAAACTCATCTTT.

Regarding this clone: A far larger clone is off by one base, so a read error is likely. Different DNA sequences within this sample yield the same CDR3. The CDR3 DNA is TGTGCCTGTGAGCCTATGACCAATACAGGGATCAGTACCGATAAACTCATCTTT. Protein product: CACEPMTNTGISTDKLIF. The rearrangement uses TRDV2 and TRDJ1; D perhaps matches TRDD3 (5 bases). V dropped 4 bases and J dropped 2 bases, with 25 bases sitting between them. The CDR3 length is 18 residues. Germline V gives CDR1 GEAIGNYY, CDR2 EKD.

A few counts support this clone. The translation of this DNA and the TCRdb protein of a much larger clone differ at residue 7, probably owing to a read error; the protein shown here is translated from the DNA. This chain connects TRDV1 to TRDJ2, with 7 bases matching TRDD3. The germline gives CDR1 TSWWSYY, CDR2 QGS. The V and J ends lost 6 bases and 7 bases, in that order; junction bases with no gene match: 8. The CDR3 runs to 14 residues. CDR3 sequence: CALGRGMGVAQLFF. The CDR3 DNA follows: TGTGCTCTTGGCCGGGGGATGGGAGTAGCACAACTCTTCTTT.

Comment on this clone: The protein given by TCRdb reflects a much larger clone and differs at residue 13 from this DNA's translation, likely from a read error; the protein shown is the DNA's translation. This chain links TRDV2 with TRDJ1; D is possibly TRDD3 (5 bases). CDR1 is GEAIGNYY and CDR2 is EKD in the germline V gene. The length of the CDR3 is 18 residues. V was pared by 4 bases and J by 3 bases, with 26 bases between. This CDR3 is CACEPMTNTGISADKLIF. DNA for the CDR3: TGTGCCTGTGAGCCTATGACCAATACAGGGATCAGCGCCGATAAACTCATCTTT.

This clone is labeled as large. The gene calls are TRDV2 and TRDJ1; 8 positions agree with TRDD3. The germline V gene encodes CDR1 GEAIGNYY and CDR2 EKD. J was trimmed by 4 bases and V by 3 bases; bases with no gene match: 18. The CDR3 covers 18 residues. CDR3 in amino acids: CACDSITLRGDTRDKLIF. Here the CDR3 DNA reads TGTGCCTGTGACTCTATAACCCTTCGAGGGGATACCCGCGATAAACTCATCTTT.

By share, this clone ranks as large. The chain joins TRDV2 to TRDJ1; TRDD3 is a possible D gene (6 bases). The CDR3 has 18 residues. Germline lookup yields CDR1 GEAIGNYY and CDR2 EKD. The ends were cut back, 3 bases at V and 1 base at J, with 23 bases in the middle. CDR3 coding DNA: TGTGCCTGTGACCTACTGGATACTTCACTGCACTCCACCGATAAACTCATCTTT. Its translation: CACDLLDTSLHSTDKLIF.

The J gene is TRDJ1, the V gene TRDV2, with 9 bases matching TRDD3. Here the J gene came from matching the DNA to germline, since TCRdb omits it. The CDR3 runs 21 residues. Germline CDR1 and CDR2: GEAIGNYY and EKD. V shed 0 bases, J shed 4 bases, and the junction held 23 bases outside the gene matches. The CDR3 is CACDTVTGGTSSYPGGDKLIF. The CDR3 nucleotides read TGTGCCTGTGACACCGTGACTGGGGGAACTTCCAGCTACCCGGGAGGCGATAAACTCATCTTT.

The genes are TRDV2 and TRDJ1; D might be TRDD2 or TRDD3, each matching 5 bases. Germline V CDR1 and CDR2: GEAIGNYY, EKD. V was clipped by 1 base and J by 0 bases, with 20 bases between them. CDR3 length: 18 amino acids. The CDR3 DNA sequence: TGTGCCTGTGACACTCTTCCGGGGGGCCAATTAAACACCGATAAACTCATCTTT. Its protein product is CACDTLPGGQLNTDKLIF.

This clone rates as medium-sized. A far larger clone is off by one base, so a read error is likely. The sample carries other DNA sequences with the same CDR3. This chain connects TRDV2 to TRDJ1; 13 bases map to TRDD3. No J segment appears in TCRdb, so it was assigned here by matching the sequence to germline. This CDR3 is 18 amino acids long. Germline loops: CDR1 GEAIGNYY, CDR2 EKD. Trimming at V came to 4 bases and at J to 2 bases, leaving 12 bases not matched to a gene. The chain's CDR3 is CACDSLQTGGYATDKLIF. CDR3 DNA sequence: TGTGCCTGTGATAGCCTTCAAACTGGGGGATACGCTACCGATAAACTCATCTTT.

With respect to this clone: The amino acid sequence in TCRdb belongs to a much larger clone and departs from this DNA's translation at residue 13, likely a sequencing read error; the sequence shown is translated from the DNA. The rearrangement links TRDV2 to TRDJ1, with 9 bases matching TRDD3. The length of the CDR3 is 17 residues. Germline values: CDR1 GEAIGNYY, CDR2 EKD. This CDR3 reads CACDTAEGDTYTEKLIF. The CDR3 nucleotides are TGTGCCTGTGACACCGCCGAGGGGGATACCTACACCGAGAAACTCATCTTT.

V is TRDV2 and J is TRDJ2; no reliable D call. CDR1 GEAIGNYY and CDR2 EKD come from the germline V gene. This CDR3 contains 20 residues. Trimming took off 3 bases at V and 0 bases at J, with 25 bases between the two ends. DNA of the CDR3: TGTGCCTGTGACCCCCTCATTGGCGCTAGTGAAGGGCCTTTGACAGCACAACTCTTCTTT. This encodes CACDPLIGASEGPLTAQLFF.

This clone is large in the sample. Other DNA variants within this sample encode the same CDR3. The rearrangement links TRDV2 to TRDJ3; D possibly corresponds to TRDD3 (5 bases). The CDR3 sequence is 18 residues long. Germline CDR1 is GEAIGNYY and CDR2 is EKD. Trimming stripped 0 bases from V and 0 bases from J, with 11 bases between. The CDR3 sequence: CACDTGGMYSWDTRQMFF. The CDR3 bases are TGTGCCTGTGACACCGGAGGGATGTACTCCTGGGACACCCGACAGATGTTTTTC.

This clone was picked up a small number of times. A read error is the likely source, as a far larger clone sits one nucleotide away. This same CDR3 is encoded by further DNA sequences in the sample. The chain employs TRDV2 and TRDJ1; TRDD3 is a possible D gene (5 bases). CDR1 and CDR2 (germline): GEAIGNYY, EKD. The CDR3 extends over 18 amino acids. CDR3 loop: CACEPMTNTGISTDKLIF. In DNA form, the CDR3 reads TGCGCCTGTGAGCCTATGACCAATACAGGGATCAGCACCGATAAACTCATCTTT.

Of note for this clone: A read error may explain this, as a much larger clone is one base away. Without a V gene call, the J gene is given as TRDJ3; TRDD3 reflects the table's D call only, with no check against the DNA. The CDR3 loop spans 24 amino acids. DNA of the CDR3: TGTGCCTGTGACACCGGGGGACTGGGGGATACATCACCGAAATCTTCCTGGGACACCCGACCGATGTTTTTC. Amino acids: CACDTGGLGDTSPKSSWDTRPMFF.

A remark on this clone: One base away lies a much larger clone, so this may be a sequencing read error. The rearrangement joins TRDV1 to TRDJ1, with 7 bases lining up with TRDD3. Trimming took 1 base from V and 2 from J; bases not matched to a gene: 22. Germline V gene lookup returns CDR1 TSWWSYY and CDR2 QGS. There are 21 residues in the CDR3. The CDR3 DNA sequence: TGTGCTCTTGGGGAACCACTTGATTGGGGGGATGATGAGAGTGGGACCGATAAACTCATCTTT. It encodes CALGEPLDWGDDESGTDKLIF.

In its sample, this clone was seen a few times. The protein TCRdb lists differs from the translation of the DNA at residue 13; the protein given here is translated from the DNA itself. The V and J genes are TRDV2 and TRDJ1, with 9 bases identical to TRDD3. Trimming took 0 bases from V and 3 from J; bases not matched to a gene: 13. Germline assignment: CDR1 GEAIGNYY and CDR2 EKD. This CDR3 spans 18 amino acids. CDR3 amino acids: CACDTVLPQLGDADKLIF. The CDR3 coding sequence is TGTGCCTGTGACACCGTGTTGCCACAACTGGGGGACGCCGATAAACTCATCTTT.

A remark on this clone: Only one base separates this from a far larger clonotype, so it likely reflects a read error. The chain joins TRDV2 to TRDJ3; 9 bases align to TRDD3. The CDR3 extends over 21 amino acids. Germline V gene data show CDR1 as GEAIGNYY and CDR2 as EKD. CDR3 nucleotide sequence: TGTGCCTGTGACAAACTGGGGGACACCAACCCGGAGCCCTGTGACACCCGACAGATGTTTTTC. Amino acids: CACDKLGDTNPEPCDTRQMFF.

This clone is termed large. The rearrangement uses TRDV2 and TRDJ1, with 13 bases identical to TRDD3. The ends lost 3 bases at V and 5 bases at J; junction bases unmatched: 14. Germline V gives CDR1 GEAIGNYY, CDR2 EKD. The CDR3 is 18 amino acids. This CDR3 reads CACDSILGDTSAADKLIF. In DNA form, the CDR3 reads TGTGCCTGTGACTCCATACTGGGGGATACGAGTGCGGCAGATAAACTCATCTTT.

By sample share, this clone is large. The chain combines TRDV1 with TRDJ1; 11 bases fit TRDD3. This CDR3 has 25 amino acids. The trim removed 4 bases at V and 0 bases at J, leaving 31 bases unmatched. Germline loops: CDR1 TSWWSYY, CDR2 QGS. Written as DNA, the CDR3 is TGTGCTCTTGGGGGAAGCTCCTTACCTTTCCTTGGGGGATACGTGGGACTCATGTACACCGATAAACTCATCTTT. This encodes CALGGSSLPFLGGYVGLMYTDKLIF.

This clone occurred a few times. V and J are TRDV2 and TRDJ1, with TRDD3 matching over 11 bases. Germline V CDR1 and CDR2: GEAIGNYY, EKD. The V gene end was trimmed by 3 bases and the J gene end by 0 bases; junction bases not matched to a gene: 2. CDR3 size: 15 residues. This CDR3 reads CACDLLGDNTDKLIF. The CDR3, as DNA: TGTGCCTGTGACTTACTGGGGGATAACACCGATAAACTCATCTTT.

Relative to its sample, this clone is large. The rearrangement joins TRDV2 to TRDJ1; 10 positions agree with TRDD3. CDR1 and CDR2 (germline): GEAIGNYY, EKD. V lost 3 bases, J lost 7 bases, and 4 bases stayed unmatched. The CDR3 length is 13 residues. CDR3 in DNA: TGTGCCTGTGACCCACTGGGGGATGGTAAACTCATCTTT. Translation: CACDPLGDGKLIF.

Remarks on this clone: A far larger clone is only one base removed, so a read error is likely. Within the sample, other DNA sequences also encode this same CDR3. The chain recombines TRDV2 with TRDJ1; 10 bases align to TRDD3. Germline CDR1 and CDR2: GEAIGNYY and EKD. The CDR3 loop spans 17 amino acids. CDR3 protein: CACDTLLGDQYTDKLIF. The CDR3 region has the DNA TGCGCCTGTGACACCTTACTGGGGGATCAGTACACCGATAAACTCATCTTT.

Only a few counts were recorded for this clone. The V gene is TRDV2, the J gene TRDJ3, with 7 positions matching TRDD3. The CDR3 runs to 20 residues. V shed 0 bases, J shed 0 bases, and the junction held 10 bases outside the gene matches. Germline loops: CDR1 GEAIGNYY, CDR2 EKD. CDR3 in amino acids: CACDTAAGGSSSWDTRQMFF. The CDR3 DNA is TGTGCCTGTGACACCGCAGCTGGGGGTTCCAGCTCCTGGGACACCCGACAGATGTTTTTC.

This clone was observed a few times. A far larger clone is only one base removed, so a read error is likely. The same CDR3 also results from other DNA sequences found in this sample. This sequence joins TRDV2 and TRDJ1; 9 bases map to TRDD3. Trimming took 3 bases from V and 2 from J; bases not matched to a gene: 9. The germline CDR1 and CDR2 sequences are GEAIGNYY and EKD. The CDR3 runs 16 residues. CDR3 in amino acids: CACDALLGDTTDKLIF. CDR3 nucleotide sequence: TGTGCCTGTGACGCATTACTAGGGGATACGACCGATAAACTCATCTTT.